The 18 T cell receptor beta chains below were found in one sample sequenced in a study of blood T cell repertoires in COVID-19. Some clones are missing from TCRdb's copy, which holds only in-frame ones; the method was immunoSEQ multiplex PCR. Among about 120,000 clones, around 77% were seen once, and the ten largest hold 16%. Sequenced material: peripheral blood. The receptors were gathered from a man between 60 and 75 years old with active or convalescent COVID-19.

This sequence joins TRBV6-1 and TRBJ1-6; D remains unclear. CDR1 is MNHNS, CDR2 SASEGT, per germline. V was trimmed by 2 bases and J by 5 bases, leaving 10 bases between them. The CDR3 has 15 residues. The CDR3 is CASSESTVHNSPLHF. The DNA of the CDR3 is TGTGCCAGCAGTGAAAGCACAGTCCATAATTCACCCCTCCACTTT.

The J gene is TRBJ2-1, the V gene TRBV2; TRBD2 is a possible D gene (5 bases). The CDR3 has 17 amino acids. Trimming took off 7 bases at V and 9 bases at J, with 28 bases between the two ends. Germline V CDR1 and CDR2: SNHLY, FYNNEI. CDR3 sequence: CASTFGDSARKQTEQFF. Here the CDR3 DNA reads TGTGCCAGCACCTTTGGGGATAGCGCTCGGAAGCAAACTGAGCAGTTCTTC.

This clone showed up just a few times. The chain links TRBV5-4 to TRBJ1-6; D is perhaps TRBD1 (5 bases). This CDR3 region has 15 residues. Deletions cut 4 bases from V and 6 bases from J, with 14 bases between. The germline V gene encodes CDR1 SGHNT and CDR2 YYREEE (reference sequence). CDR3 residues: CASSRTWGGNSPLHF. CDR3 nucleotides: TGTGCCAGCAGCCGCACCTGGGGGGGTAATTCACCCCTCCACTTT. The full variable domain, in which reference TRBV5-4 and TRBJ1-6 provide the parts outside the CDR3, is ETGVTQSPTHLIKTRGQQVTLRCSSQSGHNTVSWYQQALGQGPQFIFQYYREEENGRGNFPPRFSGLQFPNYSSELNVNALELDDSALYLCASSRTWGGNSPLHFGNGTRLTVT.

This chain joins TRBV9 and TRBJ1-3, with D possibly matching TRBD1 (5 bases). Trimming left V 3 bases short and J 0 bases short, with 10 bases between. CDR1 SGDLS and CDR2 YYNGEE come from the germline V gene. The CDR3 loop spans 15 amino acids. CDR3 coding DNA: TGTGCCAGCAGCGCCAGACAGAGCTCTGGAAACACCATATATTTT. Translation gives CASSARQSSGNTIYF.

In its sample, this clone was seen once. The chain recombines TRBV10-3 with TRBJ2-3; D ambiguous. Trimming shortened V by 5 bases and J by 1 base, and 10 bases separated the two germline ends. This CDR3 has 14 residues. Per germline, CDR1 ENHRY and CDR2 SYGVKD. CDR3 sequence (DNA): TGTGCCATCAGTCCCCCTGGCCGCACAGATACGCAGTATTTT. Residues: CAISPPGRTDTQYF.

The chain has TRBV9 and TRBJ2-1; perhaps TRBD1 as D (5 bases). V dropped 2 bases and J dropped 0 bases, with 12 bases sitting between them. Germline V gives CDR1 SGDLS, CDR2 YYNGEE. The CDR3 length is 16 residues. CDR3 in DNA: TGTGCCAGCAGCGTTGACAGTAGGAACTCCTACAATGAGCAGTTCTTC. It yields the protein CASSVDSRNSYNEQFF.

This clone appeared a few times. The chain joins TRBV7-2 to TRBJ2-2; D uncertain. The length of the CDR3 is 14 residues. V lost 5 bases, J lost 5 bases, and 12 bases lay in between. CDR1 and CDR2 (germline): SGHTA, FQGNSA. CDR3 nucleotide sequence: TGTGCCAGCAGCCCCTACCAGGCGACCGGGGAGCTGTTTTTT. Protein: CASSPYQATGELFF.

This sequence joins TRBV7-3 and TRBJ2-4, with 12 bases aligning to TRBD1. Germline-derived CDR1 and CDR2 are SGHTA and FQGTGA. The CDR3 contains 23 residues. V lost 1 base and J lost 3; bases outside the gene matches: 22. CDR3 coding DNA: TGTGCCAGCAGCTTAAGCGGGACAGGGGGCGCGGCTAGCGGGCAAACTAACAAAAACATTCAGTACTTC. This sequence encodes CASSLSGTGGAASGQTNKNIQYF.

The chain carries TRBV10-3 and TRBJ2-1; TRBD2 agrees at 9 bases. V lost 0 bases to trimming and J lost 12 bases; unmatched junction nucleotides: 6. The germline V gene encodes CDR1 ENHRY and CDR2 SYGVKD. CDR3 length equals 14 residues. The CDR3: CAISESVAGDSQFF. DNA of the CDR3: TGTGCCATCAGTGAGTCGGTAGCGGGAGATTCGCAGTTCTTC.

V gene TRBV19 combines with J gene TRBJ2-7, with 8 nucleotides matching TRBD2. Germline assignment: CDR1 LNHDA and CDR2 SQIVND (reference sequence). The length of the CDR3 is 13 residues. V lost 5 bases and J lost 5; bases outside the gene matches: 5. The CDR3 here is CASSPDSGDEQYF. CDR3 nucleotide sequence: TGTGCCAGTAGTCCAGATAGCGGGGACGAGCAGTACTTC.

This chain links TRBV7-9 with TRBJ1-2, with TRBD1 matching 12 bases. Unmatched junction bases numbered 7, after V lost 5 bases and J lost 6 bases. The CDR3 length is 15 residues. The germline CDR1 and CDR2 sequences are SEHNR and FQNEAQ (reference sequence). CDR3 nucleotides: TGTGCCAGCAGCGACCGGGACAGGGGGCGAGATGGCTACACCTTC. This encodes CASSDRDRGRDGYTF.

V usage is TRBV7-2 and J usage is TRBJ2-3, with TRBD2 as a possible D gene (6 bases). The V end lost 3 bases, the J end lost 8 bases, and 15 bases lay between the germline ends. The CDR3 extends over 14 amino acids. CDR1 is SGHTA, CDR2 FQGNSA, per germline. This CDR3 is CASSLTRAPGTQYF. In DNA form, the CDR3 reads TGTGCCAGCAGCTTGACTAGGGCACCGGGTACGCAGTATTTT.

V gene TRBV9 combines with J gene TRBJ2-7, with 8 bases matching TRBD1. The germline gives CDR1 SGDLS, CDR2 YYNGEE. This CDR3 comprises 15 residues. After removal of 3 bases from V and 1 base from J, the junction contained 6 bases not matched to a gene. The CDR3 nucleotides read TGTGCCAGCAGCGCCCCCGGGACAGGTTCCTACGAGCAGTACTTC. Residues: CASSAPGTGSYEQYF.

This chain links TRBV11-2 with TRBJ2-3; 10 bases map to TRBD2. Germline loops: CDR1 SGHAT, CDR2 FQNNGV. Trimming at V came to 1 base and at J to 2 bases, leaving 9 bases not matched to a gene. The CDR3 length is 18 residues. The CDR3 DNA reads as TGTGCCAGCAGCTTAGGGGCAAGCGGGAGGGCCAACACAGATACGCAGTATTTT. Protein: CASSLGASGRANTDTQYF.

This clone has just one count. V and J are TRBV2 and TRBJ2-3; D ambiguous. V lost 1 base and J lost 3, with 5 bases in between. The CDR3 extends over 13 amino acids. Germline CDR1 is SNHLY and CDR2 is FYNNEI. The CDR3 DNA sequence: TGTGCCAGCAGTGAAGACTGGACAGATACGCAGTATTTT. Protein: CASSEDWTDTQYF.

The rearrangement links TRBV18 to TRBJ2-7, with 7 bases that match TRBD1. The V segment lost 4 bases and the J segment 2 bases; nucleotides outside the gene matches: 8. CDR3 size: 15 residues. The germline CDR1 and CDR2 sequences are KGHSH and LQKENI. In DNA form, the CDR3 reads TGTGCCAGCTCACGATCCGGGACAGTTGCCTACGAGCAGTACTTC. Translating gives CASSRSGTVAYEQYF.

The chain combines TRBV13 with TRBJ2-3; the D gene is possibly TRBD1 (5 bases). The germline CDR1 and CDR2 sequences are PRHDT and FYEKMQ (reference sequence). V was cut by 4 bases and J by 2 bases, with 16 bases left in between. The CDR3 is 16 amino acids. The CDR3 DNA reads as TGTGCCAGCAGCTCCTTACGGGCAGGGAACACAGATACGCAGTATTTT. It translates to CASSSLRAGNTDTQYF.

This chain connects TRBV15 to TRBJ2-7, with 8 positions matching TRBD1. Per germline, CDR1 LNHNV and CDR2 YYDKDF (reference sequence). This CDR3 region has 15 residues. The V segment lost 5 bases and the J segment 6 bases; nucleotides outside the gene matches: 12. CDR3 residues: CATSVFRTGTGEQYF. For the CDR3, the DNA is TGTGCCACCAGCGTCTTCAGGACAGGGACGGGCGAGCAGTACTTC. The full variable domain, rest sourced from reference TRBV15 and TRBJ2-7, is DAMVIQNPRYQVTQFGKPVTLSCSQTLNHNVMYWYQQKSSQAPKLLFHYYDKDFNNEADTPDNFQSRRPNTSFCFLDIRSPGLGDTAMYLCATSVFRTGTGEQYFGPGTRLTVT.